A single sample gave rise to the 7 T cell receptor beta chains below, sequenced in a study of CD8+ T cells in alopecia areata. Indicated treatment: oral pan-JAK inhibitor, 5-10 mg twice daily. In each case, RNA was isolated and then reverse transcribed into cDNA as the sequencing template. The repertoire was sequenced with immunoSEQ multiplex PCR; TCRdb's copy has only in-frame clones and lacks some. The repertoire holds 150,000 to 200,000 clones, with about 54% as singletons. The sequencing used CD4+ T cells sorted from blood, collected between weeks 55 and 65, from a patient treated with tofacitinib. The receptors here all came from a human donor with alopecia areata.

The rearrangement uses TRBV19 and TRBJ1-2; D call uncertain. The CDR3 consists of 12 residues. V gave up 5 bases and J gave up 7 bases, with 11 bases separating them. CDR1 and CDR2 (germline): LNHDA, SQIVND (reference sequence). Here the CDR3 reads CASSERVGGYTF. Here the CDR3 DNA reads TGTGCCAGTAGTGAGAGGGTTGGTGGCTACACCTTC.

The CDR3 spells CASSTDTNQPQHF. The CDR3, as DNA: TGTGCCAGTAGTACAGACACCAATCAGCCCCAGCATTTT. The V call is TRBV19, the J call TRBJ1-5, with unresolved D. The ends were cut back, 4 bases at V and 3 bases at J, with 7 bases in the middle. Germline loops: CDR1 LNHDA, CDR2 SQIVND (reference sequence). This CDR3 contains 13 residues. The full variable domain, with the rest looked up from reference TRBV19 and TRBJ1-5, is DGGITQSPKYLFRKEGQNVTLSCEQNLNHDAMYWYRQDPGQGLRLIYYSQIVNDFQKGDIAEGYSVSREKKESFPLTVTSAQKNPTAFYLCASSTDTNQPQHFGDGTRLSIL.

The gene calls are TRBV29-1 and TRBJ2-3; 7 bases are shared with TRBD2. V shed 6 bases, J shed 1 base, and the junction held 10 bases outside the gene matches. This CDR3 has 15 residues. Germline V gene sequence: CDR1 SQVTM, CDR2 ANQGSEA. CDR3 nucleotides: TGCAGCGTCCCTCATGGGGGGGTCGGCACAGATACGCAGTATTTT. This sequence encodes CSVPHGGVGTDTQYF.

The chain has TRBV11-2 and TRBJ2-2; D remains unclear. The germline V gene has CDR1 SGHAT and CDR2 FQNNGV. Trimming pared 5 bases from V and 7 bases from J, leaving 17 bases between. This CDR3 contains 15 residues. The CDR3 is CASSLTPGDSGELFF. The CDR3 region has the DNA TGTGCCAGCAGCCTGACTCCAGGTGATAGCGGGGAGCTGTTTTTT.

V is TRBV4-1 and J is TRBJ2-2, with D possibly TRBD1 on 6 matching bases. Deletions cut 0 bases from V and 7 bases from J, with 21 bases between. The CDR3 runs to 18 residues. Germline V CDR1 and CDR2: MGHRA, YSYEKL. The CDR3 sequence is CASSQDQGTLGGGGELFF. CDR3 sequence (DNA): TGCGCCAGCAGCCAAGATCAGGGGACACTCGGCGGAGGCGGGGAGCTGTTTTTT.

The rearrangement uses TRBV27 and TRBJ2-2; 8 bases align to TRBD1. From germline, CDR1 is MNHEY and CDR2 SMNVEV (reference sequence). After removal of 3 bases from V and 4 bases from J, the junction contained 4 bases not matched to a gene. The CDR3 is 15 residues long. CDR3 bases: TGTGCCAGCAGTTTTGGACAGGGATCCACCGGGGAGCTGTTTTTT. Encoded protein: CASSFGQGSTGELFF.

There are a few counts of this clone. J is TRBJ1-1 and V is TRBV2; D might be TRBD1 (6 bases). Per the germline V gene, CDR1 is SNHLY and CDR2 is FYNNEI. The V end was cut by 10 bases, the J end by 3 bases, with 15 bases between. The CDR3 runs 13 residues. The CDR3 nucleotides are TGTGCCACCAGGGGAGGTCGGGACACTGAAGCTTTCTTT. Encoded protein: CATRGGRDTEAFF.